This record looks at one T cell receptor (beta chain) sequence and its context. What it recognizes is unknown. Sequencing targeted expressed TCRB transcripts, as all isolated RNA had been reverse transcribed. Sequenced by immunoSEQ multiplex PCR; TCRdb stores in-frame clones only, minus some. The sample has 150,000 or so clones, under 60% seen once. Naive, central memory, regulatory and stem cell-like memory cells within the CD4+ compartment were sorted using CD45RO/CCR7/CD25/CD127/CD95/CD27. This entry is derived from a study of beta chain features in type 1 diabetes. Findings and caveats of the study: Type 1 diabetes patients had TCRB CDR3s that were shorter (moderately but significantly so) in all four CD4+ subsets. Lower insertion and higher deletion counts appeared at VDJ junctions in type 1 diabetes patients.

CDR1 and CDR2 (germline): MDHEN, SYDVKM. The CDR3 runs 15 residues. The J segment lost 3 bases and the V segment lost 5 bases, leaving 7 bases of the junction unmatched. Material: Tregs from blood. This chain connects TRBV28 to TRBJ1-2, with 9 bases fitting TRBD1. The clonotype comes from a man in his late teens or twenties in good health. This CDR3 reads CASSPRDREHYGYTF. Here the CDR3 DNA reads TGTGCCAGCAGTCCCCGGGACAGGGAGCACTATGGCTACACCTTC.